This TCR beta chain came from a study of Ad26.COV2.S vaccination and SARS-CoV-2 variants. Study observations and caveats: Spike-specific CD8+ and CD4+ T cell responses reportedly showed substantial breadth after vaccination.

Looked up from germline, CDR1 is KGHDR and CDR2 is SFDVKD. CDR3 length: 17 amino acids. V shed 4 bases and J shed 2 bases, with 16 bases lying between them. The protocol was immunoSEQ multiplex PCR, while the TCRdb copy is restricted to in-frame clones and leaves out a portion. The table has roughly 500,000 clones, around 90% seen once; the top ten hold roughly 12%. Indicated treatment: around 19 received Ad26.COV2.S at low or high dose, single or two shots; 5 received placebo; per-sample allocation not given. Day 63 after the first vaccine or placebo injection was the time point for sampling. Details on this clone: Its matching antigen is unknown.

The specimen was peripheral blood, collected in a trial of Ad26.COV2.S vaccine versus placebo. The clonotype comes from a person between 18 and 59 years old who received the Ad26.COV2.S COVID-19 vaccine or a placebo. The chain combines TRBV24-1 with TRBJ2-2; D is ambiguous. The CDR3 region is CATSDMPPSSNTGELFF. In nucleotides, the CDR3 is TGTGCCACCAGTGACATGCCACCTTCCTCCAACACCGGGGAGCTGTTTTTT.